A selection of T cell receptor beta chains follows, all from one sample in a study of blood T cell repertoires in COVID-19. Libraries were prepared by immunoSEQ multiplex PCR; TCRdb keeps only in-frame clonotypes and omits some of them. Among 200,000 to 300,000 clones listed, about four fifths were seen once. What was sequenced was peripheral blood. The source of these receptors is a woman older than 75 with COVID-19, enrolled during active disease. Each CDR3 is given with its conserved first and last residue.

v_call	j_call	cdr3_aa
TRBV4-2	TRBJ1-6	CASSPRTGDYNSPLHF
TRBV21-1	TRBJ1-2	CASSSRRDRVPDYGYTF
TRBV19	TRBJ2-1	CASSIVGGGGANYNEQFF
TRBV5-1	TRBJ2-5	CASSLQTSGGQETQYF
TRBV5-1	TRBJ1-1	CASSTGLPEGAFF
TRBV5-1	TRBJ2-2	CASSLIATGTGELFF
TRBV7-6	TRBJ2-6	CASSDVGIGANVLTF
TRBV4-2	TRBJ2-4	CASSQVGGGPAKNIQYF
TRBV10-2	TRBJ1-1	CASREGTGGAEAFF
TRBV3-1/TRBV3-2	TRBJ1-2	CASSHWETDRAGGYTF
TRBV10-3	TRBJ2-1	CAISPRTSGINEQFF
TRBV19	TRBJ1-1	CASSGDRRQNTEAFF
TRBV5-1	TRBJ2-5	CASSLGAGGPEETQYF
TRBV14	TRBJ2-7	CASSADRVIGHEQYF
TRBV3-1/TRBV3-2	TRBJ2-1	CASSQASPSNEQFF
TRBV27	TRBJ2-1	CASSLGAGRYNEQFF
TRBV18	TRBJ1-3	CASSPSRGVYSGNTIYF
TRBV7-2	TRBJ1-1	CASSSQGWGTEAFF
TRBV7-3	TRBJ2-7	CASSFRRGYEQYF
TRBV2	TRBJ1-1	CASSVRQPGAFF
TRBV28	TRBJ2-1	CASRPMRTASSYNEQFF
TRBV3-1/TRBV3-2	TRBJ1-4	CASRRGTPGSTNEKLFF
TRBV3-1/TRBV3-2	TRBJ1-1	CASSQAGQKKTNTEAFF